These 17 T cell receptor beta chains were sequenced from one sample in a study of graft-versus-host responses after intestinal transplantation. Assay used: immunoSEQ multiplex PCR; TCRdb lists only in-frame clones, some missing. The sample gives some 87,000 clones, roughly 92% of which show up once; more than 0.3% is in the top ten. Antigens of these TCRs are unknown. The sequencing here drew on unstimulated CD4+ T cells sorted from spleen or lymph node cells, taken before intestinal transplant. Receptor source: a human donor who received an intestinal transplant.

This clone was observed a handful of times. The V call is TRBV2, the J call TRBJ1-3, with no clear D. The CDR3 spans 13 residues. Germline V lookup: CDR1 SNHLY, CDR2 FYNNEI. Between the trimmed V and J ends, which lost 6 bases and 0 bases, there was a span of 6 bases. In DNA form, the CDR3 reads TGTGCCAGCAGGGTCTCCTCTGGAAACACCATATATTTT. Protein product: CASRVSSGNTIYF.

The genes are TRBV19 and TRBJ2-7; 11 nucleotides align to TRBD1. The ends lost 7 bases at V and 3 bases at J; junction bases unmatched: 8. This CDR3 has 15 residues. Germline CDR1 and CDR2: LNHDA and SQIVND (reference sequence). The DNA for the CDR3 is TGTGCCAGTACCCAGGGACAGGGGGAGCACTACGAGCAGTACTTC. Amino acid sequence: CASTQGQGEHYEQYF.

The rearrangement uses TRBV7-8 and TRBJ2-5; 7 bases align to TRBD1. The DNA matches TRBJ2-7 better at its end, which makes the J call doubtful. The germline CDR1 and CDR2 sequences are SGHVS and FQNEAQ. The CDR3 covers 15 residues. This chain's CDR3 is CASSLGATGPYEQYF. The CDR3 bases are TGTGCCAGCAGCTTAGGAGCGACAGGGCCCTACGAGCAGTACTTC.

This chain connects TRBV19 to TRBJ2-3; D may be TRBD1 (5 bases). V was trimmed by 1 base and J by 1 base, leaving 6 bases between them. Per the germline V gene, CDR1 is LNHDA and CDR2 is SQIVND (reference sequence). This CDR3 spans 14 amino acids. CDR3 loop: CASSIGGGTDTQYF. Written as DNA, the CDR3 is TGTGCCAGTAGTATAGGGGGCGGCACAGATACGCAGTATTTT.

V usage is TRBV18 and J usage is TRBJ2-4, with 13 bases lining up with TRBD2. V was pared by 3 bases and J by 2 bases, with 4 bases of the junction left unmatched. This CDR3 spans 17 amino acids. CDR1 and CDR2 from the germline V gene are KGHSH and LQKENI. Written as DNA, the CDR3 is TGTGCCAGCTCACCCCCGGGACTAGCGGGGCCCAAAAACATTCAGTACTTC. Protein sequence: CASSPPGLAGPKNIQYF.

V is TRBV6-1 and J is TRBJ2-1; 7 nucleotides agree with TRBD1. The V segment lost 7 bases and the J segment 3 bases; nucleotides outside the gene matches: 9. This CDR3 region has 15 residues. In germline, CDR1 is MNHNS, CDR2 SASEGT. CDR3 in amino acids: CASIYPRTGYNEQFF. DNA of the CDR3: TGTGCCAGCATTTATCCCCGGACAGGCTACAATGAGCAGTTCTTC.

CDR3 amino acids: CASTPSGRGNEQFF. CDR3 bases: TGTGCCAGCACCCCTAGCGGGAGGGGGAATGAGCAGTTCTTC. This chain connects TRBV25-1 to TRBJ2-1; 12 nucleotides align to TRBD2. Germline assignment: CDR1 MGHDK and CDR2 SYGVNS. The CDR3 is 14 amino acids. Trimming cost V 7 bases and J 7 bases; bases outside gene matches: 5. Combining the CDR3 with reference TRBV25-1 and TRBJ2-1 gives the whole variable domain EADIYQTPRYLVIGTGKKITLECSQTMGHDKMYWYQQDPGMELHLIHYSYGVNSTEKGDLSSESTVSRIRTEHFPLTLESARPSHTSQYLCASTPSGRGNEQFFGPGTRLTVL.

This clone was found once. This chain links TRBV5-1 with TRBJ1-1; D is uncertain. Germline-derived CDR1 and CDR2 are SGHRS and YFSETQ. The V and J ends lost 1 base and 1 base respectively, with 8 bases between them. There are 14 residues in the CDR3. CDR3 in DNA: TGCGCCAGCAGCTTGTTTCCCGGGAACACTGAAGCTTTCTTT. Translated: CASSLFPGNTEAFF.

The chain has TRBV19 and TRBJ1-4; perhaps TRBD1 as D (5 bases). Germline loops: CDR1 LNHDA, CDR2 SQIVND (reference sequence). The V and J ends lost 3 bases and 8 bases respectively, with 10 bases between them. The CDR3 spans 13 residues. The CDR3 spells CASSIQGGEKLFF. CDR3 coding DNA: TGTGCCAGTAGTATCCAGGGAGGGGAAAAACTGTTTTTT.

The rearrangement uses TRBV6-1 and TRBJ1-4, with D hard to call. The germline V gene has CDR1 MNHNS and CDR2 SASEGT. V shed 4 bases and J shed 7 bases, with 7 bases lying between them. CDR3 length: 12 residues. The CDR3 coding sequence is TGTGCCAGCAGTGGACAAGGTGAAAAACTGTTTTTT. Protein sequence: CASSGQGEKLFF.

V usage is TRBV6-5 and J usage is TRBJ2-7; the D gene is possibly TRBD2 (5 bases). The germline CDR1 and CDR2 sequences are MNHEY and SVGAGI. The CDR3 is 13 amino acids. V was shortened by 10 bases and J by 2 bases, with 15 bases between the two germline ends. The CDR3, as DNA: TGTGCCACCTTGGACCCCGGGGCCTACGAGCAGTACTTC. It yields the protein CATLDPGAYEQYF.

The V and J genes are TRBV20-1 and TRBJ2-3; D gene uncertain. The V gene's germline CDR1 is DFQATT and CDR2 SNEGSKA (reference sequence). V lost 1 base and J 8 bases, leaving 7 bases between the germline ends. The CDR3 length is 11 residues. The CDR3 here is CSARGDRTQYF. CDR3 coding DNA: TGCAGTGCTAGAGGTGACCGTACGCAGTATTTT.

The rearrangement joins TRBV19 to TRBJ2-1; perhaps D is TRBD1 or TRBD2 (5 bases each). The CDR3 extends over 16 amino acids. Germline V lookup: CDR1 LNHDA, CDR2 SQIVND (reference sequence). The germline V and J ends were trimmed by 2 bases and 0 bases, with 11 bases remaining between them. In nucleotides, the CDR3 is TGTGCCAGTAGTATACTAGGGACCAGCTCCTACAATGAGCAGTTCTTC. Encoded protein: CASSILGTSSYNEQFF. Using reference TRBV19 and TRBJ2-1 for the parts outside the CDR3, the full variable domain is DGGITQSPKYLFRKEGQNVTLSCEQNLNHDAMYWYRQDPGQGLRLIYYSQIVNDFQKGDIAEGYSVSREKKESFPLTVTSAQKNPTAFYLCASSILGTSSYNEQFFGPGTRLTVL.

The chain is built from TRBV29-1 and TRBJ2-1; TRBD1 matches at 9 bases. CDR1 SQVTM and CDR2 ANQGSEA come from the germline V gene. Losses at the gene ends were 5 bases for V and 3 bases for J; bases not matched to a gene: 8. This CDR3 has 15 amino acids. The CDR3 sequence: CSVRGTGNVYNEQFF. The CDR3 nucleotides read TGCAGCGTTAGGGGGACAGGGAATGTCTACAATGAGCAGTTCTTC.

This chain links TRBV27 with TRBJ2-7; D gene ambiguous. Germline V gives CDR1 MNHEY, CDR2 SMNVEV (reference sequence). This CDR3 comprises 14 residues. V was pared by 2 bases and J by 3 bases, with 11 bases between. DNA for the CDR3: TGTGCCAGCAGTTTAGGGTTTAGGAGCTACGAGCAGTACTTC. Translation gives CASSLGFRSYEQYF.

This chain links TRBV27 with TRBJ1-2, with D possibly TRBD1 on 5 matching bases. This CDR3 is built from 14 residues. Germline V CDR1 and CDR2: MNHEY, SMNVEV (reference sequence). Trimming stripped 1 base from V and 2 bases from J, with 8 bases between. DNA for the CDR3: TGTGCCAGCAGTTTATGGGCAGGGAACTATGGCTACACCTTC. It translates to CASSLWAGNYGYTF.

V is TRBV15 and J is TRBJ2-5; 12 positions match TRBD1. Per the germline V gene, CDR1 is LNHNV and CDR2 is YYDKDF (reference sequence). The CDR3 is 20 residues long. Losses at the gene ends were 0 bases for V and 3 bases for J; bases not matched to a gene: 14. CDR3 region: CATSREGGTGGVSPEETQYF. CDR3 coding DNA: TGTGCCACCAGCAGAGAAGGGGGGACAGGGGGCGTATCCCCCGAAGAGACCCAGTACTTC.